This T cell receptor (beta chain) was sequenced in a study of early T cells in non-severe SARS-CoV-2 infection. TCRdb reanalysed the 5' RACE reads using MiXCR and keeps one entry per CDR3 protein. Of around 70,000 distinct CDR3 sequences in the sample, less than 15% are singletons; the top ten hold about 3.9%. Germline V gives CDR1 LNHDA, CDR2 SQIVND (reference sequence). The CDR3 is 14 amino acids. V shed 5 bases and J shed 3 bases, with 10 bases lying between them. This clonotype has a handful of counts. The clonotype originates from an adult who was a healthcare worker with PCR-confirmed SARS-CoV-2 infection or an uninfected control (not recorded which). The sample taken for sequencing was whole blood. The chain joins TRBV19 to TRBJ2-2, with D possibly TRBD2 on 5 matching bases. Here the CDR3 reads CASSWQDYTGELFF. CDR3 DNA sequence: TGTGCCAGTAGTTGGCAGGACTACACCGGGGAGCTGTTTTTT.